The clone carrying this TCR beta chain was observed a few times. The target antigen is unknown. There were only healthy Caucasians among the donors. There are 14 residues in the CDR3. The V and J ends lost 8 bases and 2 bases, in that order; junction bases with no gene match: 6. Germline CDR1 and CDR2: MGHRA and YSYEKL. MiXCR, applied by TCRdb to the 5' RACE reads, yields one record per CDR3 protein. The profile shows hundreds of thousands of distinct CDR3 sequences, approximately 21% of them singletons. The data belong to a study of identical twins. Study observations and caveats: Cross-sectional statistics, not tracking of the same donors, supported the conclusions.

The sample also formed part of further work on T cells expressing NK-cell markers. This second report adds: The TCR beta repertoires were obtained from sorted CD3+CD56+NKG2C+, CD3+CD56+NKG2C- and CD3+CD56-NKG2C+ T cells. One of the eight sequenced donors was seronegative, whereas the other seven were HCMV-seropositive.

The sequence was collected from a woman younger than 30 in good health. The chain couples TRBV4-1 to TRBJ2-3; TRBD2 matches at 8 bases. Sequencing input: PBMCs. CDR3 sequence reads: CASATSENTDTQYF. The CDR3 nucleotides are TGCGCCAGCGCGACTAGCGAGAACACAGATACGCAGTATTTT.